The present T cell receptor (beta chain) was sequenced within a study of blood T cell repertoires in COVID-19. Trimming at V came to 4 bases and at J to 8 bases, leaving 15 bases not matched to a gene. The CDR3 runs to 17 residues. Germline CDR1 MNHEY, CDR2 SVGEGT. Generated by immunoSEQ multiplex PCR, the TCRdb table keeps only in-frame clones and is missing some. The sample includes some 330,000 clones, less than 90% seen only once; the top ten take about 4.9%. The V and J genes are TRBV6-2 or TRBV6-3 and TRBJ2-1; 9 bases line up with TRBD2. The sequenced sample consisted of PBMCs or T cells enriched from blood (not recorded which). This TCR came from a woman aged 50 to 65 who had recovered from COVID-19. CDR3 DNA sequence: TGTGCCAGCAGTTCCCCCCTCGGGGCGGGAGGGCCCGATGAGCAGTTCTTC. This translates into CASSSPLGAGGPDEQFF.